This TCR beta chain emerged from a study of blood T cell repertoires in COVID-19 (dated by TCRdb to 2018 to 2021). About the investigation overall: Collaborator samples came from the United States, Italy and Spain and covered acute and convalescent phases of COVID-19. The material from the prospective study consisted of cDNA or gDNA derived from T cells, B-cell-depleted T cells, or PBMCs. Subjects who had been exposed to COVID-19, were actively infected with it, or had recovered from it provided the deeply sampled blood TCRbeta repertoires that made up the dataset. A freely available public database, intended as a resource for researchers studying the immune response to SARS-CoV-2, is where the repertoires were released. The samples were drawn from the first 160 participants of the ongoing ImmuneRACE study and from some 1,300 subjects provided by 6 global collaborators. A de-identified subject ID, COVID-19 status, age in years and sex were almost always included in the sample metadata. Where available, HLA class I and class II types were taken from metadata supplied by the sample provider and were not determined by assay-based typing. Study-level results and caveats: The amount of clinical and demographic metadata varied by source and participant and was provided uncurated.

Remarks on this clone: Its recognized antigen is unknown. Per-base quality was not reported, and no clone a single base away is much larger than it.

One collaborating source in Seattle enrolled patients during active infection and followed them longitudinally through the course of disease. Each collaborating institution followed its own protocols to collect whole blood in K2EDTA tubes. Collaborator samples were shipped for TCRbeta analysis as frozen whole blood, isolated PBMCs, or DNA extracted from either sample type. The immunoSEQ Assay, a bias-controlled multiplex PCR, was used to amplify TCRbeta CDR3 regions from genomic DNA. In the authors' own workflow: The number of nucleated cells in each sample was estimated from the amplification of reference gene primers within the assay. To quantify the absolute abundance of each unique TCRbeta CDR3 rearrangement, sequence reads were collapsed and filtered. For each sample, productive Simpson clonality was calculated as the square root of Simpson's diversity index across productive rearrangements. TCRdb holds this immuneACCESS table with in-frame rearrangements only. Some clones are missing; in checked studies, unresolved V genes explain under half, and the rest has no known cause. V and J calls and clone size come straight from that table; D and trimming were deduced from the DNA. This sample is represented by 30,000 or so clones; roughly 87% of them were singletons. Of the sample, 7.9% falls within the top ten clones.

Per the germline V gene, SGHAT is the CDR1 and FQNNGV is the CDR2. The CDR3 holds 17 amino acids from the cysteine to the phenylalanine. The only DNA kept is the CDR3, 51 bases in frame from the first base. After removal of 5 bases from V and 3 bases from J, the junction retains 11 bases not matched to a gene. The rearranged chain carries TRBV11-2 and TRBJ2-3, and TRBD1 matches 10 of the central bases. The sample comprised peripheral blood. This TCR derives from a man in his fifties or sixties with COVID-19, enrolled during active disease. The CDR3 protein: CASSLGQGTRRTDTQYF. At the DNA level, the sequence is TGTGCCAGCAGCCTGGGACAGGGGACTAGAAGGACAGATACGCAGTATTTT.